This paragraph covers one T cell receptor (beta chain) sequence. The CDR3 loop spans 16 amino acids. In germline, CDR1 is KGHSH, CDR2 LQKENI. V was pared by 3 bases and J by 1 base, with 15 bases between. This sample stems from a study of blood T cell repertoires in COVID-19. Study overall: T cells, B-cell-depleted T cells, or PBMCs provided the cDNA or gDNA that served as material.

Per the original methods: Estimates of nucleated cell counts were drawn from the amplification of reference gene primers. Libraries were prepared by immunoSEQ multiplex PCR; TCRdb keeps only in-frame clonotypes and omits some of them. V and J calls and clone size are those listed in that table; D and trimming were worked out from the DNA. Of about 200,000 clones listed, over 60% are singletons. The chain recombines TRBV18 with TRBJ2-5; unclear D gene. This receptor was taken from a woman in her 70s with acute or convalescent COVID-19. Sequences were obtained from peripheral blood. The CDR3 region is CASSPPSPRSQETQYF. The CDR3 nucleotides read TGTGCCAGCTCACCTCCTTCGCCCAGATCCCAAGAGACCCAGTACTTC.